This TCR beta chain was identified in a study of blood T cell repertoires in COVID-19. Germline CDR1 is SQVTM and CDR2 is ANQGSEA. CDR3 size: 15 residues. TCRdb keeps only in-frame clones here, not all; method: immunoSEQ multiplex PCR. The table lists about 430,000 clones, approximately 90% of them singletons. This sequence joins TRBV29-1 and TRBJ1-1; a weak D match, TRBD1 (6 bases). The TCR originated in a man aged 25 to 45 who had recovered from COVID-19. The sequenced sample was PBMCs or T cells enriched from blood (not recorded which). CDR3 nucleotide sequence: TGCAGTGTAACTCCCCCGGGACAAATGAACACTGAAGCTTTCTTT. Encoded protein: CSVTPPGQMNTEAFF. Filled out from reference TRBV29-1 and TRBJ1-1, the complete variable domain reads SAVISQKPSRDICQRGTSLTIQCQVDSQVTMMFWYRQQPGQSLTLIATANQGSEATYESGFVIDKFPISRPNLTFSTLTVSNMSPEDSSIYLCSVTPPGQMNTEAFFGQGTRLTVV.